This T cell receptor (beta chain) stems from a study of T-cell memory formation after mild COVID-19. Whole-study context: Largely donor-specific TCR clusters were found. Study-level results: Among CD4+ contracting clones, most were CM and EM, and CD8+ ones EMRA.

Ten or more counts support this clonotype. The antigen is unknown. The ends were cut back, 7 bases at V and 2 bases at J, with 17 bases in the middle. Germline V CDR1 and CDR2: SGHRS, YFSETQ. This CDR3 is built from 15 residues. UMIs and sample barcodes were carried by the TCR alpha and TCR beta cDNA libraries that 5'RACE produced using constant-segment primers. MiXCR, applied by TCRdb to the 5' RACE reads, yields one record per CDR3 protein. The sample includes roughly 600,000 distinct CDR3 sequences, about a sixth of them seen just once. Sequencing used PBMCs or a T cell subset sorted from them (not recorded which). This sequence was found in an adult woman who had mild COVID-19 (a few samples of this study predate the infection). Cell type and time point are not known. The V and J genes are TRBV5-1 and TRBJ2-3; possibly TRBD1 for D (6 bases). The CDR3 DNA follows: TGCGCCAGCGAACAGATCCGGGACACCACAGATACGCAGTATTTT. It is translated as CASEQIRDTTDTQYF.